The present TCR beta chain was sequenced within a study of blood T cells in healthy people across ages. This CDR3 region has 15 residues. Trimming at V came to 5 bases and at J to 8 bases, leaving 7 bases not matched to a gene. Looked up from germline, CDR1 is KGHDR and CDR2 is SFDVKD. Together with a sample-barcoded 5' primer, a J-beta primer mix was included in a second PCR lasting about 6 to 11 cycles. Each CDR3 protein gets one entry after TCRdb re-called the 5' RACE reads with MiXCR. This sample has 380,000 or so distinct CDR3 sequences; roughly half occur once, and the top ten carry under 65%. V usage is TRBV24-1 and J usage is TRBJ2-1; TRBD2 aligns across 11 bases. This TCR was sampled from a man between 60 and 75 years old in good health. Sequences were obtained from blood. This CDR3 is CATSGLAGGSDEQFF. DNA of the CDR3: TGTGCCACCAGTGGGCTAGCGGGAGGCTCCGATGAGCAGTTCTTC.